This T cell receptor (beta chain) was documented in a study of T-cell memory formation after mild COVID-19. The overall study: Across donors, TCR clusters were largely donor specific. Study observations and caveats: Shrinking CD4+ clones resided mostly in CM and EM, and CD8+ ones in EMRA. Cross-reactive memory seemingly joined, as some responding clones were found in pre-infection memory.

With 2 bases removed from V and 9 bases from J, the gap between germline ends came to 5 bases. The CDR3 contains 11 residues. CDR1 is MNHEY and CDR2 is SVGEGT in the germline V gene. Barcoded TCR alpha and TCR beta cDNA libraries with UMIs came from 5'RACE using constant-segment primers. TCRdb called the 5' RACE reads again in MiXCR, with one record for every CDR3 protein. The table lists 190,000 or so distinct CDR3 sequences, about 10% of them singletons. This clonotype was detected a few times. Its specificity is not known. This TCR was recovered from a man younger than 35 who had mild COVID-19 (a few samples of this study predate the infection). Cell type and time point are not known. The chain has TRBV6-2 or TRBV6-3 and TRBJ1-5; TRBD1 is a possible D gene (5 bases). The sequenced sample was PBMCs or a T cell subset sorted from them (not recorded which). This chain's CDR3 is CASSYQGPQHF. The CDR3 DNA follows: TGTGCCAGCAGTTACCAGGGGCCCCAGCATTTT.